The 18 T cell receptor beta chains below all came from one sample that was sequenced in a study of cytomegalovirus exposure and HLA in healthy donors. Primers included in the PCR were 60 Vbeta and 13 Jbeta primers. TCRdb keeps only in-frame clones here, not all; method: immunoSEQ multiplex PCR. The sample lists about 120,000 clones, around 63% occurring once. Input material: PBMCs. These TCRs come from a man aged 40-49 years in good health and CMV-seropositive.

V usage is TRBV5-6 and J usage is TRBJ1-3; 7 nucleotides agree with TRBD1. The CDR3 extends over 15 amino acids. Germline V lookup: CDR1 SGHDT, CDR2 YYEEEE. V was clipped by 4 bases and J by 2 bases; unmatched bases: 6. CDR3 DNA sequence: TGTGCCAGCAGCCCAGCCGACAGGGCTGGAAACACCATATATTTT. Residues: CASSPADRAGNTIYF.

The chain couples TRBV28 to TRBJ2-1; 9 bases are a match to TRBD2. Germline V gives CDR1 MDHEN, CDR2 SYDVKM. The CDR3 sequence is 14 residues long. J lost 4 bases, V lost 6 bases, and 4 bases had no gene match. The CDR3 DNA follows: TGTGCCAGCAGAACGACTAGCGGTTACAATGAGCAGTTCTTC. It is translated as CASRTTSGYNEQFF.

V usage is TRBV10-3 and J usage is TRBJ2-3; 7 bases match TRBD1. Germline CDR1 and CDR2: ENHRY and SYGVKD. With V trimmed by 5 bases and J by 3 bases, 8 bases remained unmatched. The CDR3 totals 15 residues. The CDR3 is CAISPTGDRTDTQYF. The CDR3, as DNA: TGTGCCATCAGTCCTACAGGGGATCGGACAGATACGCAGTATTTT.

The chain uses TRBV15 and TRBJ1-2; D remains unclear. There are 14 residues in the CDR3. V gave up 0 bases and J gave up 8 bases, with 13 bases separating them. Germline loops: CDR1 LNHNV, CDR2 YYDKDF (reference sequence). CDR3 in amino acids: CATSRDSGGIGYTF. The CDR3 DNA is TGTGCCACCAGCAGAGATTCGGGAGGGATAGGCTACACCTTC.

This clone was recorded a few times. The rearrangement joins TRBV9 to TRBJ2-3; 8 nucleotides agree with TRBD2. CDR1 and CDR2 (germline): SGDLS, YYNGEE. Losses at the gene ends were 8 bases for V and 6 bases for J; bases not matched to a gene: 8. This CDR3 comprises 13 residues. The CDR3 DNA follows: TGTGCCAGTGGGACTAGACCATTGGATACGCAGTATTTT. Its translation is CASGTRPLDTQYF. Looking up the rest from reference TRBV9 and TRBJ2-3 gives the full variable domain: DSGVTQTPKHLITATGQRVTLRCSPRSGDLSVYWYQQSLDQGLQFLIQYYNGEERAKGNILERFSAQQFPDLHSELNLSSLELGDSALYFCASGTRPLDTQYFGPGTRLTVL.

The CDR3, as DNA: TGTGCCATCATGGGGACAGGGGGGCACAACTATGGCTACACCTTC. It specifies CAIMGTGGHNYGYTF. The V gene is TRBV10-3, the J gene TRBJ1-2, with 11 bases that match TRBD1. J lost 2 bases, V lost 7 bases, and 6 bases had no gene match. The CDR3 runs to 15 residues. Per germline, CDR1 ENHRY and CDR2 SYGVKD.

This chain connects TRBV28 to TRBJ1-2; 10 bases fit TRBD1. Germline V gene lookup returns CDR1 MDHEN and CDR2 SYDVKM. The CDR3 is made up of 16 amino acids. Trimming removed 3 bases from V and 7 bases from J; junction bases left unmatched: 11. This CDR3 is CASSLLIGQGGRGYTF. The CDR3, as DNA: TGTGCCAGCAGTTTGCTTATCGGACAGGGGGGTCGTGGCTACACCTTC.

This chain connects TRBV5-1 to TRBJ2-7; D possibly corresponds to TRBD1 (5 bases). Trimming cost V 2 bases and J 7 bases, with 10 bases left between them. Germline CDR1 and CDR2: SGHRS and YFSETQ. This CDR3 region has 12 residues. This CDR3 reads CASSLQVGEQYF. CDR3 sequence (DNA): TGCGCCAGCAGCTTACAGGTGGGGGAGCAGTACTTC.

This clone was observed a few times. CDR3 protein: CASSLRHNQPQHF. CDR3 DNA: TGTGCCAGCAGCCTCCGACACAATCAGCCCCAGCATTTT. This chain connects TRBV7-3 to TRBJ1-5; D not resolved. V lost 5 bases to trimming and J lost 3 bases, with 8 bases between them. CDR1 SGHTA and CDR2 FQGTGA come from the germline V gene. CDR3 length: 13 residues.

The chain is built from TRBV7-8 and TRBJ1-1; 8 positions match TRBD1. Germline V gene sequence: CDR1 SGHVS, CDR2 FQNEAQ. Trimming removed 5 bases from V and 7 bases from J; junction bases left unmatched: 3. CDR3 length: 12 amino acids. The CDR3 protein is CASSLQGVEAFF. The CDR3 DNA is TGTGCCAGCAGCCTACAGGGGGTTGAAGCTTTCTTT.

The V gene is TRBV28, the J gene TRBJ2-7, with TRBD1 as a possible D gene (5 bases). V shed 3 bases and J shed 5 bases, with 17 bases lying between them. The CDR3 spans 15 residues. Germline assignment: CDR1 MDHEN and CDR2 SYDVKM. The CDR3 reads CASSFRAAGFDEQYF. The CDR3 region has the DNA TGTGCCAGCAGTTTTCGGGCAGCAGGGTTCGACGAGCAGTACTTC. Full variable domain (outside the CDR3, taken from reference TRBV28 and TRBJ2-7): DVKVTQSSRYLVKRTGEKVFLECVQDMDHENMFWYRQDPGLGLRLIYFSYDVKMKEKGDIPEGYSVSREKKERFSLILESASTNQTSMYLCASSFRAAGFDEQYFGPGTRLTVT.

The gene calls are TRBV9 and TRBJ1-2; 7 bases are a match to TRBD1. The V gene end was trimmed by 5 bases and the J gene end by 8 bases; junction bases not matched to a gene: 15. Germline V gives CDR1 SGDLS, CDR2 YYNGEE. This CDR3 is built from 15 residues. The CDR3 region is CASSLSVPGQEGYTF. The CDR3 nucleotides read TGTGCCAGCAGTCTCTCAGTCCCCGGACAGGAGGGCTACACCTTC.

The table lists this clone with a few counts. The gene calls are TRBV6-5 and TRBJ1-1; tentative D call: TRBD1 (6 bases). This CDR3 contains 16 residues. The V gene lost 2 bases and the J gene lost 0 bases, with 13 bases spanning the gap. Germline V CDR1 and CDR2: MNHEY, SVGAGI. The CDR3 loop reads CASSYGTPSLNTEAFF. CDR3 sequence (DNA): TGTGCCAGCAGTTACGGGACACCATCATTGAACACTGAAGCTTTCTTT.

The CDR3 loop reads CASSLVGVNTEAFF. The CDR3 DNA follows: TGCGCCAGCAGCTTGGTAGGGGTTAACACTGAAGCTTTCTTT. This sequence joins TRBV5-1 and TRBJ1-1, with D perhaps matching TRBD1 (5 bases). The germline CDR1 and CDR2 sequences are SGHRS and YFSETQ. Trimming removed 0 bases from V and 2 bases from J, with 8 bases in between. The CDR3 extends over 14 amino acids.

The chain has TRBV6-4 and TRBJ2-3; D uncertain. CDR3 length: 12 residues. From germline, CDR1 is MRHNA and CDR2 SNTAGT. Trimming removed 2 bases at V and 8 bases at J, with 8 bases between. CDR3 in DNA: TGTGCCAGCAGTGACGATGGGCTTACGCAGTATTTT. Encoded protein: CASSDDGLTQYF.

Remarks on this clone: The same CDR3 also results from other DNA sequences found in this sample. The rearrangement links TRBV19 to TRBJ2-7, with 8 bases lining up with TRBD1. CDR1 and CDR2 (germline): LNHDA, SQIVND (reference sequence). The CDR3 extends over 13 amino acids. Trimming cost V 8 bases and J 4 bases; bases outside gene matches: 7. CDR3 sequence: CASSRDRNYEQYF. The CDR3 bases are TGTGCCAGTTCTCGGGACAGGAATTACGAGCAGTACTTC. Complete variable domain (other parts from reference TRBV19 and TRBJ2-7): DGGITQSPKYLFRKEGQNVTLSCEQNLNHDAMYWYRQDPGQGLRLIYYSQIVNDFQKGDIAEGYSVSREKKESFPLTVTSAQKNPTAFYLCASSRDRNYEQYFGPGTRLTVT.

The V gene is TRBV7-9, the J gene TRBJ1-4; D is unresolved. The CDR3 totals 13 residues. CDR1 is SEHNR and CDR2 is FQNEAQ in the germline V gene (reference sequence). Trimming removed 4 bases from V and 4 bases from J, with 7 bases in between. The CDR3 loop is CASSWGGNEKLFF. CDR3 sequence (DNA): TGTGCCAGCAGCTGGGGAGGTAATGAAAAACTGTTTTTT.

This clone has just a few counts. This chain joins TRBV6-5 and TRBJ1-2; 10 bases match TRBD1. The V and J ends lost 2 bases and 9 bases, in that order; junction bases with no gene match: 9. Germline V gene lookup returns CDR1 MNHEY and CDR2 SVGAGI. The CDR3 runs to 15 residues. The CDR3 protein is CASSYRTGGKKSYTF. In nucleotides, the CDR3 is TGTGCCAGCAGTTACCGGACAGGGGGGAAAAAAAGCTACACCTTC.